This T cell receptor (beta chain) was found in a study of blood T cells in healthy people across ages. Together with a sample-barcoded 5' primer, a J-beta primer mix was included in a second PCR lasting roughly 6 to 12 cycles. TCRdb itself ran the 5' RACE reads through MiXCR, one entry per CDR3 protein. The table lists more than 700,000 distinct CDR3 sequences, 46% of them singletons, with less than 20% in the top ten. The CDR3 covers 15 residues. The germline V and J ends were trimmed by 4 bases and 3 bases, with 16 bases remaining between them. Germline CDR1 is LGHNA and CDR2 is YNFKEQ. The rearrangement uses TRBV4-2 and TRBJ2-7; D may be TRBD2 (6 bases). The source material was blood. The receptor was derived from an elderly man in good health. Written as DNA, the CDR3 is TGTGCCAGCAGCCCCTCCCAGGGAGGAAACTACGAGCAGTACTTC. Translating it yields CASSPSQGGNYEQYF.